The rows below give T cell receptor beta chains drawn from one sample of a study of human T cells and chemical hapten exposure. TCRdb called the RACE reads again in MiXCR, with one record for every CDR3 protein. The sample records more than 35,000 distinct CDR3 sequences, about an eighth being singletons. Specimen: whole blood, collected in connection with sensitization to the hapten diphenylcyclopropenone (DPC). These receptor sequences come from a woman aged 40 to 50 with alopecia areata. Some clones in this sample may be carry-over from other donors' samples. The CDR3 runs from the conserved cysteine through the conserved F or W. A D gene is named only where the DNA matches it firmly. Size tells how often a clone was seen (once, few, many) or the class of an expanded clone, and some rows leave it out.

NA,TRBV12-3/TRBV12-4,many,TRBJ1-2,CASSPPRGGNKNGYTF,TGTGCCAGCAGTCCTCCGCGGGGAGGGAATAAGAATGGCTACACCTTC
NA,TRBV3-1,many,TRBJ2-7,CASSQDGDWQYF,TGTGCCAGCAGCCAAGATGGGGACTGGCAGTACTTC
NA,TRBV10-3,NA,TRBJ2-3,CAISDPAPDTQYF,TGTGCCATCAGTGATCCAGCGCCCGATACGCAGTATTTT
NA,TRBV3-1,many,TRBJ1-1,CASMPHPWGNTEAFF,TGTGCCAGCATGCCCCATCCATGGGGGAACACTGAAGCTTTCTTT
NA,TRBV11-2,few,TRBJ1-2,CASSINWQGDGYTF,TGTGCCAGCAGCATAAATTGGCAAGGGGATGGCTACACCTTC
NA,TRBV3-1,many,TRBJ2-1,CASSQDTRAGEQFF,TGTGCCAGCAGCCAAGATACTAGGGCAGGGGAGCAGTTCTTC
NA,TRBV20-1,many,TRBJ2-1,CSASRGAEQFF,TGCAGTGCTAGTCGGGGGGCCGAGCAGTTCTTC
TRBD1,TRBV28,NA,TRBJ1-1,CVSSPWTGGMENTEAFF,TGTGTCAGCAGTCCTTGGACAGGGGGTATGGAAAACACTGAAGCTTTCTTT
NA,TRBV10-2,few,TRBJ2-2,CATRPGGRNTGELFF,TGCGCCACCCGACCAGGGGGGAGGAACACCGGGGAGCTGTTTTTT
NA,TRBV2,few,TRBJ1-4,CASSVGQGNEKLFF,TGTGCCAGCAGTGTGGGGCAGGGGAATGAAAAACTGTTTTTT
TRBD2,TRBV29-1,few,TRBJ2-1,CSVGGTSGTYNEQFF,TGCAGCGTGGGGGGGACTAGCGGGACCTACAATGAGCAGTTCTTC
NA,TRBV29-1,many,TRBJ1-1,CSGSQGTEAFF,TGCAGCGGTAGCCAGGGGACTGAAGCTTTCTTT
NA,TRBV7-8,many,TRBJ2-5,CASSLFRETQYF,TGTGCCAGCAGCTTGTTTAGGGAGACCCAGTACTTC
NA,TRBV7-3,many,TRBJ2-1,CASSLMESHNEQFF,TGTGCCAGCAGCTTAATGGAGTCTCACAATGAGCAGTTCTTC
TRBD1,TRBV11-2,NA,TRBJ2-1,CASSPPGQYNEQFF,TGTGCCAGCAGCCCCCCGGGACAGTACAATGAGCAGTTCTTC
NA,TRBV28,few,TRBJ1-1,CASSFFGEVKAFF,TGTGCCAGCAGTTTTTTTGGGGAAGTGAAAGCTTTCTTT
NA,TRBV7-8,many,TRBJ1-4,CASSLSSRNNEKLFF,TGTGCCAGCAGCTTAAGTAGCAGGAATAATGAAAAACTGTTTTTT
NA,TRBV28,NA,TRBJ1-6,CASTLGGNSPLHF,TGTGCCAGCACCCTCGGCGGAAATTCACCCCTCCACTTT
TRBD2,TRBV20-1,many,TRBJ2-1,CSASGGGSDEQFF,TGCAGTGCTAGTGGGGGGGGTTCCGATGAGCAGTTCTTC
NA,TRBV7-2,few,TRBJ2-5,CASSSHRETQYF,TGTGCCAGCAGCTCCCACCGGGAGACCCAGTACTTC
NA,TRBV28,NA,TRBJ2-5,CASSKFPSWWDRYQETQYF,TGTGCCAGCAGCAAATTCCCCTCGTGGTGGGATAGGTACCAAGAGACCCAGTACTTC
NA,TRBV29-1,NA,TRBJ2-5,CSVDGQVGETQYF,TGCAGCGTTGACGGCCAGGTCGGGGAGACCCAGTACTTC
TRBD2,TRBV6-5,many,TRBJ2-2,CASSILAGGFTGELFF,TGTGCCAGCAGTATACTAGCGGGGGGGTTCACCGGGGAGCTGTTTTTT
NA,TRBV20-1,many,TRBJ1-2,CAGTPSNYGYTF,TGCGCCGGGACACCCTCTAACTATGGCTACACCTTC